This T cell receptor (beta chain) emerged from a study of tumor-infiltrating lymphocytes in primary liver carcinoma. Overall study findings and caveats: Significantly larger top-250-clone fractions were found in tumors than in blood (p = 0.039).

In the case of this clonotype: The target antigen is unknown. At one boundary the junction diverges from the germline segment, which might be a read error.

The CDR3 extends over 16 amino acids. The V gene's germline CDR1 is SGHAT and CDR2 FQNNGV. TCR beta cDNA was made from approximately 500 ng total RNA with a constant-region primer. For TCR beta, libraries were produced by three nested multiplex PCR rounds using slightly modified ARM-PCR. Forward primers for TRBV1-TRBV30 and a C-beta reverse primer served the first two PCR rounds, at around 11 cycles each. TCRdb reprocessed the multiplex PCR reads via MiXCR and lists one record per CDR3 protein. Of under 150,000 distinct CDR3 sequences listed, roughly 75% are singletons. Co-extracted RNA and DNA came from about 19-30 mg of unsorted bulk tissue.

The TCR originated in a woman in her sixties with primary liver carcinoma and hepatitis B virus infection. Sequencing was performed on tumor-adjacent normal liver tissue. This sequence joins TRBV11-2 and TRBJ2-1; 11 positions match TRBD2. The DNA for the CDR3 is TGTGCCAGCAGATACGGAACTAGCGGGGGATGCAATGAGCATTTCTTC. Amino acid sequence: CASRYGTSGGCNEHFF.